This T cell receptor beta chain is drawn from a study of Graves' ophthalmopathy and Graves' hyperthyroidism. General study results and limits: A model built from 13 signatures distinguished ophthalmopathy from stable hyperthyroidism with approximately 88% sensitivity and 81.08% specificity.

Germline loops: CDR1 MNHEY, CDR2 SVGEGT. CDR3 size: 14 residues. With 6 bases removed from V and 4 bases from J, the gap between germline ends came to 12 bases. The TCR beta CDR3 regions underwent amplification from RNA transcripts. Second-round multiplex PCR came after first-round RT-PCR with HTBI primers. Each CDR3 protein gets one entry after TCRdb re-called the multiplex PCR reads with MiXCR. This sample carries 200,000 to 250,000 distinct CDR3 sequences, under 25% of them seen once, and the ten largest clones take roughly 44%. Moderately to severely active ophthalmopathy under 3 months, CAS at least 3, NOSPECS at least 4. Comment on this clonotype: The antigen is unknown.

The chain recombines TRBV6-2 or TRBV6-3 with TRBJ2-2; D ambiguous. This receptor was identified in a woman in her forties or fifties with Graves' ophthalmopathy. Sequencing was done on a sample of peripheral blood. The CDR3 region is CASSEGPATGELFF. The CDR3 region has the DNA TGTGCCAGCAGCGAAGGACCCGCCACCGGGGAGCTGTTTTTT.